The present entry profiles one T cell receptor beta chain with its context. The sample is drawn from a study of blood T cells in healthy people across ages. Primers used in a second PCR of about 6 to 12 cycles were a sample-barcoded 5' primer and a J-beta primer mix. TCRdb recomputed calls from the 5' RACE reads with MiXCR, one row per CDR3 protein. The sample has nearly 800,000 distinct CDR3 sequences, about 25% seen once; the top ten hold under 4.5%. The CDR3 runs to 17 residues. The germline gives CDR1 SEHNR, CDR2 FQNEAQ (reference sequence). Trimming removed 5 bases from V and 7 bases from J; junction bases left unmatched: 14. These data also featured in a second study, about T cells of mothers and their children.

The TCR originated in a boy younger than 18 in good health. The specimen sequenced was blood. This chain connects TRBV7-9 to TRBJ1-4, with 9 nucleotides matching TRBD1. This CDR3 is CASSLGWTGQGVEKLFF. The CDR3 DNA follows: TGTGCCAGCAGCCTGGGATGGACGGGACAGGGCGTTGAAAAACTGTTTTTT. The complete variable domain, with remaining parts taken from reference TRBV7-9 and TRBJ1-4, reads DTGVSQNPRHKITKRGQNVTFRCDPISEHNRLYWYRQTLGQGPEFLTYFQNEAQLEKSRLLSDRFSAERPKGSFSTLEIQRTEQGDSAMYLCASSLGWTGQGVEKLFFGSGTQLSVL.